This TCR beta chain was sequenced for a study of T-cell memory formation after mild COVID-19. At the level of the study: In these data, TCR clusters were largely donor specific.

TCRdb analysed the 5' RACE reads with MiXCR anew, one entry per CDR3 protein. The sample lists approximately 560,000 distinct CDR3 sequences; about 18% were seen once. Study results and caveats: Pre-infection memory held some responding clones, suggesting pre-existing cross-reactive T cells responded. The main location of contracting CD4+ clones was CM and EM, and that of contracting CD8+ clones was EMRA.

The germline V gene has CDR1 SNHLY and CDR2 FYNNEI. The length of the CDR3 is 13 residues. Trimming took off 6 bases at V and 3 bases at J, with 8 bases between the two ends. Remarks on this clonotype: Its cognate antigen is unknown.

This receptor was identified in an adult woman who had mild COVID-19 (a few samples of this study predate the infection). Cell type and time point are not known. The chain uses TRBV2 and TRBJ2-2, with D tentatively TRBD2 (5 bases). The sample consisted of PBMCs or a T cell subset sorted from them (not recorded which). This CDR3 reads CASRVDYTGELFF. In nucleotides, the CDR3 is TGTGCCAGCAGGGTGGACTACACCGGGGAGCTGTTTTTT.